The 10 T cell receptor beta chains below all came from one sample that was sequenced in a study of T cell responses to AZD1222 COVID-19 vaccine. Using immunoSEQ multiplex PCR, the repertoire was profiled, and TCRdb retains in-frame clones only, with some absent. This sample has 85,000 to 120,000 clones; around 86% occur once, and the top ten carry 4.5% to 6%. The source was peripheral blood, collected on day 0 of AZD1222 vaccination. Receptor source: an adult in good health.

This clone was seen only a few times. DNA of the CDR3: TGTGCCAGCAGCTTAGCGCAGGCAGCTAACTATGGCTACACCTTC. It translates to CASSLAQAANYGYTF. V is TRBV7-9 and J is TRBJ1-2; the D is unclear. Germline lookup yields CDR1 SEHNR and CDR2 FQNEAQ (reference sequence). The length of the CDR3 is 15 residues. V was pared by 0 bases and J by 0 bases, with 8 bases between.

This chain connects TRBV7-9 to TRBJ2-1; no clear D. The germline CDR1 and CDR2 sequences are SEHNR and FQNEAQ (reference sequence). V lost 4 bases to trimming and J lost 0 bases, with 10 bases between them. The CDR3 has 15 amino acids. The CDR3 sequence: CASSSLGSSYNEQFF. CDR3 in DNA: TGTGCCAGCAGCTCCTTGGGAAGCTCCTACAATGAGCAGTTCTTC.

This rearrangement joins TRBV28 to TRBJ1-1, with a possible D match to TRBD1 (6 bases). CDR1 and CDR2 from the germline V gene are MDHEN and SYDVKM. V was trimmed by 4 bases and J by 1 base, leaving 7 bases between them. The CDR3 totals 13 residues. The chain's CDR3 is CASSSQGNTEAFF. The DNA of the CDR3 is TGTGCCAGCAGTTCACAGGGGAACACTGAAGCTTTCTTT.

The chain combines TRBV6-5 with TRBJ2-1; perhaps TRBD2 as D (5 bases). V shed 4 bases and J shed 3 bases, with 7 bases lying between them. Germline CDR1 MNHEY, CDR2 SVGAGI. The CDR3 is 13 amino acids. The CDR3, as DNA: TGTGCCAGCAGTTTGGCGGGCTACAATGAGCAGTTCTTC. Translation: CASSLAGYNEQFF.

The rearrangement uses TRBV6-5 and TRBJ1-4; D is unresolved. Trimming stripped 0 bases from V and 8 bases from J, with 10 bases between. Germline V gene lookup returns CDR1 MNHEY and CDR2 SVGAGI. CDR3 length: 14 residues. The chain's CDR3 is CASSYSRLGEKLFF. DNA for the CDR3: TGTGCCAGCAGTTACTCCCGTCTGGGGGAAAAACTGTTTTTT.

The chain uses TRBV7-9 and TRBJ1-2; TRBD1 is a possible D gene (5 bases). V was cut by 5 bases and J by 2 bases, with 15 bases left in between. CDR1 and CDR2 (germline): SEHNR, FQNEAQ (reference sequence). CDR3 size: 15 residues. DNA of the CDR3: TGTGCCAGCAGCAGAGGGACGATACAAAACTATGGCTACACCTTC. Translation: CASSRGTIQNYGYTF.

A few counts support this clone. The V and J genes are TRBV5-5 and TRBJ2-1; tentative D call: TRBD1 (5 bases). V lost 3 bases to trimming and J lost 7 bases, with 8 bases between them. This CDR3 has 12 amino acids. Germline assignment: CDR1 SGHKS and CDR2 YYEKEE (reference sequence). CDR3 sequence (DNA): TGTGCCAGCAGCTCGCAGGGAAATGAGCAGTTCTTC. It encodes CASSSQGNEQFF.

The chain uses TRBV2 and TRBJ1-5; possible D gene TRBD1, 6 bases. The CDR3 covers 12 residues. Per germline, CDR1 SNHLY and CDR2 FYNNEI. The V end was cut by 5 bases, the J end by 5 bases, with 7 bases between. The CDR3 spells CASSQGHQPQHF. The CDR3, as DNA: TGTGCCAGCAGTCAGGGGCATCAGCCCCAGCATTTT.

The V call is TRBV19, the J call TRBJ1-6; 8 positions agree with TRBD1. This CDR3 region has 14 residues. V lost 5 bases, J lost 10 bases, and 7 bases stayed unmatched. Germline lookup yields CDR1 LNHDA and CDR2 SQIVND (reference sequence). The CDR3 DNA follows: TGTGCCAGTAGTGTAACAGGGGGTGAATCACCCCTCCACTTT. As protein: CASSVTGGESPLHF.

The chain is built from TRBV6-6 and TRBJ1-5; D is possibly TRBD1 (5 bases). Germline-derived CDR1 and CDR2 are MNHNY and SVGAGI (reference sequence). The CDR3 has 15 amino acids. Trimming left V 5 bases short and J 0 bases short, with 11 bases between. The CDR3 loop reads CASSLDSYSNQPQHF. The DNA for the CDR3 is TGTGCCAGCAGTCTAGACAGTTATAGCAATCAGCCCCAGCATTTT.